The 2 T cell receptor beta chains in this list originate from one sample, sequenced in a study of blood T cell repertoires in COVID-19. Sequenced by immunoSEQ multiplex PCR; TCRdb stores in-frame clones only, minus some. Of about 100,000 clones in the sample, over 75% were seen once. Material: peripheral blood. The receptors were sampled from a man between 60 and 70 years old with acute or convalescent COVID-19.

V usage is TRBV24-1 and J usage is TRBJ2-2; D is undetermined. V was clipped by 4 bases and J by 6 bases, with 14 bases between them. The CDR3 runs 15 residues. The germline gives CDR1 KGHDR, CDR2 SFDVKD. DNA for the CDR3: TGTGCCACCAGTGAGAGAGTAAGCGTTCCCGGGGAGCTGTTTTTT. It codes for CATSERVSVPGELFF.

The chain links TRBV6-2 or TRBV6-3 to TRBJ1-2; 9 bases match TRBD1. This CDR3 has 14 amino acids. The germline gives CDR1 MNHEY, CDR2 SVGEGT. J lost 4 bases, V lost 4 bases, and 4 bases had no gene match. The CDR3 reads CASSSGQGIYGYTF. Written as DNA, the CDR3 is TGTGCCAGCAGTTCGGGACAGGGAATCTATGGCTACACCTTC.